The subject of this entry is one TCR beta chain. V was shortened by 0 bases and J by 0 bases, with 9 bases between the two germline ends. The length of the CDR3 is 16 residues. CDR1 is MNHEY, CDR2 SMNVEV, per germline (reference sequence). Some clones are missing from TCRdb's copy, which holds only in-frame ones; the method was immunoSEQ multiplex PCR. Seen here are just over 80,000 clones, roughly 94% observed once, and the top ten hold about 0.37%. The sample belongs to a study of technical replicates of blood from a few donors. The chain joins TRBV27 to TRBJ2-1; D call uncertain. The origin of this receptor is a human donor in good health. The sequenced material came from T cells isolated from PBMCs. The CDR3 DNA is TGTGCCAGCAGTTTATCCGGGTTATTCTCCTACAATGAGCAGTTCTTC. Protein sequence: CASSLSGLFSYNEQFF.